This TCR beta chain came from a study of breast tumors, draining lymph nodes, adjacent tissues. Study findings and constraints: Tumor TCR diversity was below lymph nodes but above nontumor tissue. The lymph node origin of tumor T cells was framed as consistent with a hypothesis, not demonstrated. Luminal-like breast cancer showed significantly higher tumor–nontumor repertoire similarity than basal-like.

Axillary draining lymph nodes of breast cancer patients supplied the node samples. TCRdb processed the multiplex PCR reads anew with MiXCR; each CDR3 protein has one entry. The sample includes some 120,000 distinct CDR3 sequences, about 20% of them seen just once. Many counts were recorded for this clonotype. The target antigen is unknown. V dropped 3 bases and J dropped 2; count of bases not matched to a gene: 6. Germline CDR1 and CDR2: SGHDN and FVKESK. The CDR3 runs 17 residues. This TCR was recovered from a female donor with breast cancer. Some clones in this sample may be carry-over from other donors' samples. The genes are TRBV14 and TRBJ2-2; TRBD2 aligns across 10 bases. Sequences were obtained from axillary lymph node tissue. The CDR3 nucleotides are TGTGCCAGCAGCCAGAGGCGGACTAGCGGCAACACCGGGGAGCTGTTTTTT. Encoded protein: CASSQRRTSGNTGELFF.